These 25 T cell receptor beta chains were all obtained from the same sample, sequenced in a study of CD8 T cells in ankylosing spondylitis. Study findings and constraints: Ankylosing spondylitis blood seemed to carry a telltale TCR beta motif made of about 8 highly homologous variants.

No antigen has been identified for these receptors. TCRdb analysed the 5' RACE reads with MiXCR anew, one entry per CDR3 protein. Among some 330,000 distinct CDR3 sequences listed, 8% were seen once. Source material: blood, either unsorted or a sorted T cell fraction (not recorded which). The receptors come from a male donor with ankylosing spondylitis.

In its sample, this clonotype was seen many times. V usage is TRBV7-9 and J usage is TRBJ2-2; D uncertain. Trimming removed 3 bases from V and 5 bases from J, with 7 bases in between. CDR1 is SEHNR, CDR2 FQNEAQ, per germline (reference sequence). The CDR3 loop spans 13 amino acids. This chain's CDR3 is CASSFRTTGELFF. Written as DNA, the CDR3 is TGTGCCAGCAGCTTCCGGACGACCGGGGAGCTGTTTTTT.

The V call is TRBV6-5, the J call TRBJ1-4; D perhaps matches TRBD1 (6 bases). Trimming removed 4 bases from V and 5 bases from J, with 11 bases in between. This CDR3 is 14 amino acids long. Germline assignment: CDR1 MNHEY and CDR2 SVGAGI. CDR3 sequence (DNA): TGTGCCAGCAGTTCAGGGGCCGTCAATGAAAAACTGTTTTTT. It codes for CASSSGAVNEKLFF.

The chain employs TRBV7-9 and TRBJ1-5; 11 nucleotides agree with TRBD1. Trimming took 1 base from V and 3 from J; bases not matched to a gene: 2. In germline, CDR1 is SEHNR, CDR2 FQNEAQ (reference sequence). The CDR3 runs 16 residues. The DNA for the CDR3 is TGTGCCAGCAGCTTAGGGGACAGGGGGTTCAATCAGCCCCAGCATTTT. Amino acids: CASSLGDRGFNQPQHF.

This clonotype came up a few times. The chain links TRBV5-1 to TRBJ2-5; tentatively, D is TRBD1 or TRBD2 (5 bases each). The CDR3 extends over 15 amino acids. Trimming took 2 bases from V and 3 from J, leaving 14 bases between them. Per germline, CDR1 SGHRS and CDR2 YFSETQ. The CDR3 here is CASSFLGTRKETQYF. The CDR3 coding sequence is TGCGCCAGCAGCTTCCTTGGGACCCGCAAAGAGACCCAGTACTTC.

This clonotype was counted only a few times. This chain's CDR3 is CASRGAFYEQYF. CDR3 DNA sequence: TGTGCCAGTAGGGGAGCCTTCTACGAGCAGTACTTC. This chain uses TRBV28 with TRBJ2-7; TRBD1 or TRBD2 may be the D gene (5 bases each). With 9 bases removed from V and 3 bases from J, the gap between germline ends came to 12 bases. This CDR3 has 12 amino acids. The germline V gene has CDR1 MDHEN and CDR2 SYDVKM.

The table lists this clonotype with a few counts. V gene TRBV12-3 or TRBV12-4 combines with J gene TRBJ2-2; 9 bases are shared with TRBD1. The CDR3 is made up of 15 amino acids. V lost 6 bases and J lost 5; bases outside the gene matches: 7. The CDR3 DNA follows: TGTGCCAGCAGGCCCGGGACAGGGAAGACCGGGGAGCTGTTTTTT. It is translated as CASRPGTGKTGELFF.

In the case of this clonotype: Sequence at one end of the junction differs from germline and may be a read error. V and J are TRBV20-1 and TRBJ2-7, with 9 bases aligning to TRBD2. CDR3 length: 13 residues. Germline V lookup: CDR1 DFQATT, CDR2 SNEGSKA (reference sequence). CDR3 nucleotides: TGCAGTGCTAGAGGGAATAGCGGGAGCGAGCAGAACTTC. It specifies CSARGNSGSEQNF.

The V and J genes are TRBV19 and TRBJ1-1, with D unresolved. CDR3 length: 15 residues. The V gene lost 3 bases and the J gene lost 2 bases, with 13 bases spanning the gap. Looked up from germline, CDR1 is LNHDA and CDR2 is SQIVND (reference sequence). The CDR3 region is CASSMLASDNTEAFF. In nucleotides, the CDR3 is TGTGCCAGTAGTATGTTGGCCAGTGACAACACTGAAGCTTTCTTT. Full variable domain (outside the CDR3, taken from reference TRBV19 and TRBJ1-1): DGGITQSPKYLFRKEGQNVTLSCEQNLNHDAMYWYRQDPGQGLRLIYYSQIVNDFQKGDIAEGYSVSREKKESFPLTVTSAQKNPTAFYLCASSMLASDNTEAFFGQGTRLTVV.

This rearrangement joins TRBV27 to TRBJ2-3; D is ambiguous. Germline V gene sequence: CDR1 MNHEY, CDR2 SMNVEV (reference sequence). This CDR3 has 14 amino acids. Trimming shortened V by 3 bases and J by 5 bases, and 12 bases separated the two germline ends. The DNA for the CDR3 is TGTGCCAGCAGTTTTTTGTCCGATGGAGATACGCAGTATTTT. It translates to CASSFLSDGDTQYF.

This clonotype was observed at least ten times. This CDR3 reads CAISESWQGANEQFF. The CDR3 nucleotides are TGTGCCATCAGTGAGTCCTGGCAGGGTGCCAATGAGCAGTTCTTC. The V call is TRBV10-3, the J call TRBJ2-1; possible D gene TRBD1, 5 bases. Germline CDR1 and CDR2: ENHRY and SYGVKD. Deletions cut 0 bases from V and 6 bases from J, with 12 bases between. This CDR3 contains 15 residues.

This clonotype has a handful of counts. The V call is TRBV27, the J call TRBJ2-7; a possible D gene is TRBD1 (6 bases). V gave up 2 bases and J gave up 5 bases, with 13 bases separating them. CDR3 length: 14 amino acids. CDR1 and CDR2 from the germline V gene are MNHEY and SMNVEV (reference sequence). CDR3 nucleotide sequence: TGTGCCAGCAGTTTAAGTCGGCAGGGGAACGAGCAGTACTTC. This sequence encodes CASSLSRQGNEQYF.

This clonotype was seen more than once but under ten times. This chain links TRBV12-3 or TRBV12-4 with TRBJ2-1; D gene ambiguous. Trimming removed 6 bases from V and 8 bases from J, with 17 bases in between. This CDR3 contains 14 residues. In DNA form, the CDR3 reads TGTGCCAGCAGCCAAAGGTCGCTTGGGGATGAGCAGTTCTTC. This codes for CASSQRSLGDEQFF.

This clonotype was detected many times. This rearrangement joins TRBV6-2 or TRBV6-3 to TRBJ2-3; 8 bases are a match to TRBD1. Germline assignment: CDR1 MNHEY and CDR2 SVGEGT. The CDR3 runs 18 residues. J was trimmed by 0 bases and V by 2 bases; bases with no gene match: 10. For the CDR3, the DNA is TGTGCCAGCAGTTACCTGCGGACAGGGATCCCTAGCACAGATACGCAGTATTTT. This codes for CASSYLRTGIPSTDTQYF.

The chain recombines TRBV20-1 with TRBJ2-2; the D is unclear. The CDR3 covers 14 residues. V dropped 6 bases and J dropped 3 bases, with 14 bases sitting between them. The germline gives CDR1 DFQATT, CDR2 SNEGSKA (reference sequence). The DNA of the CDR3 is TGCAGTGCGCTGCCGCCTTTGGACACCGGGGAGCTGTTTTTT. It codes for CSALPPLDTGELFF.

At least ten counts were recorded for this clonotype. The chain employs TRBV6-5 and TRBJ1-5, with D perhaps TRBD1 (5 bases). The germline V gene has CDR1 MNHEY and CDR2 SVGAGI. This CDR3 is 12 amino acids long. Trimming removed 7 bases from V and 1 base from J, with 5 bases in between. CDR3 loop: CASKGSNQPQHF. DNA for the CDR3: TGTGCCAGCAAGGGGAGCAATCAGCCCCAGCATTTT.

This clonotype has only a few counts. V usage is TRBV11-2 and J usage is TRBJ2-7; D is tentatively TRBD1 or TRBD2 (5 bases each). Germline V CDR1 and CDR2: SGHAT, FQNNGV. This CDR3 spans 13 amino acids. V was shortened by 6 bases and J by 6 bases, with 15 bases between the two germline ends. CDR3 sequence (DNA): TGTGCCAGCAGTAGGGACCGGACGACCGAGCAGTACTTC. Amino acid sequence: CASSRDRTTEQYF.

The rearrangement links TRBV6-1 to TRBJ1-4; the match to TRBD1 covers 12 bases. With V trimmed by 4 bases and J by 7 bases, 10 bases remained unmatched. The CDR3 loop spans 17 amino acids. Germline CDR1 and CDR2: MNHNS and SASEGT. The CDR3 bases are TGTGCCAGCAGTGCCCCGGGACAGGGGGCGAGAGGTGAAAAACTGTTTTTT. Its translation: CASSAPGQGARGEKLFF.

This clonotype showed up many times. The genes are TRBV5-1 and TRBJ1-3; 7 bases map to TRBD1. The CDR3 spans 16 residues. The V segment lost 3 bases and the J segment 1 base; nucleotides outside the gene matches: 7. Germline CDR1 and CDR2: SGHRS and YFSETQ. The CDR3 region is CASSSRQGLSGNTIYF. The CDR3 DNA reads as TGCGCCAGCAGCTCCAGACAGGGTTTATCTGGAAACACCATATATTTT.

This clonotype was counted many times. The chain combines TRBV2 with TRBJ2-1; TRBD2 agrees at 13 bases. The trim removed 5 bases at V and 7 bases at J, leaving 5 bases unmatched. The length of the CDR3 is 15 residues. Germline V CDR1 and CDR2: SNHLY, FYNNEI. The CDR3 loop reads CASSPGLAGDNEQFF. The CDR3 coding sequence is TGTGCCAGCAGTCCTGGACTAGCGGGAGATAATGAGCAGTTCTTC.

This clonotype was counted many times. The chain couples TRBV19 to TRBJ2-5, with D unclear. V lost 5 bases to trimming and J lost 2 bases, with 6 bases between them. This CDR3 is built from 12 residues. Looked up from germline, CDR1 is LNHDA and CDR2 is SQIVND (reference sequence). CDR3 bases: TGTGCCAGTAGTTACGGACAAGAGACCCAGTACTTC. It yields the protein CASSYGQETQYF.

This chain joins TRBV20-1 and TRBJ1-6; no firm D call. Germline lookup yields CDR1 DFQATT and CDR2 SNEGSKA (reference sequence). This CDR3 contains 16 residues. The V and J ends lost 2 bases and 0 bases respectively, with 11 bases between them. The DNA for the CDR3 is TGCAGTGCTAGACTCGTCGGGAGCTCCTATAATTCACCCCTCCACTTT. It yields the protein CSARLVGSSYNSPLHF.

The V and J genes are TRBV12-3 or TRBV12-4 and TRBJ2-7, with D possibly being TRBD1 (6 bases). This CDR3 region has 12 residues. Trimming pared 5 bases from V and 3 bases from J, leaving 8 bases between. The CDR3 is CASSGQFYEQYF. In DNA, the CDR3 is TGTGCCAGCAGTGGACAGTTCTACGAGCAGTACTTC.

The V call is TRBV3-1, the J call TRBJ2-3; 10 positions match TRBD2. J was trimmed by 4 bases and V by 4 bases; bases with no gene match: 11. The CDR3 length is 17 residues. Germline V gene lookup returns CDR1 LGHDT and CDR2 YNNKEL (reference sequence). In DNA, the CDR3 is TGTGCCAGCAGCCGTCCGCTAGCGGGAGAATCGGCAGATACGCAGTATTTT. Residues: CASSRPLAGESADTQYF.

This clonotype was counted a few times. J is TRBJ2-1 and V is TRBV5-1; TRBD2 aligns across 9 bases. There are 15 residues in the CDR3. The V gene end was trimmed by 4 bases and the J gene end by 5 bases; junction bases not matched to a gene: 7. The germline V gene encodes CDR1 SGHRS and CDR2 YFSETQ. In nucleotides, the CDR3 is TGCGCCAGCAGCCCCACGGCGGGAGGGAACAATGAGCAGTTCTTC. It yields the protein CASSPTAGGNNEQFF.

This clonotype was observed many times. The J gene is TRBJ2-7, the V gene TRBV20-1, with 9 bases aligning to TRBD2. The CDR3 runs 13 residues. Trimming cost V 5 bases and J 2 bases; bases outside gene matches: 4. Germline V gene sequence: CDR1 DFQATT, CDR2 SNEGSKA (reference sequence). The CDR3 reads CSAGGRAAYEQYF. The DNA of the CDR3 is TGCAGTGCTGGCGGGAGGGCCGCCTACGAGCAGTACTTC.